The 24 T cell receptor beta chains given below trace back to one sample, sequenced in a study of T cells after yellow fever vaccination. TCRdb reprocessed the 5' RACE reads with MiXCR, giving one entry per CDR3 protein. The sample shows 150,000 to 200,000 distinct CDR3 sequences, roughly 9.6% of them seen only once. Sequenced material: CD8+ T cells sorted from PBMCs, taken 15 days after the yellow fever booster vaccination. The receptor source for this set is a man between 18 and 35 years old who received the YFV17D yellow fever vaccine.

This clonotype was counted only a few times. The rearrangement joins TRBV6-2 or TRBV6-3 to TRBJ1-1; no clear D gene. The germline gives CDR1 MNHEY, CDR2 SVGEGT. This CDR3 is built from 13 residues. V dropped 10 bases and J dropped 5 bases, with 17 bases sitting between them. In DNA, the CDR3 is TGTGCCACCCTACCCGGCCTGGGGACTGAAGCTTTCTTT. Its translation: CATLPGLGTEAFF.

The chain combines TRBV29-1 with TRBJ1-3, with a possible D match to TRBD1 (5 bases). V dropped 7 bases and J dropped 0 bases, with 19 bases sitting between them. CDR3 length: 16 residues. Looked up from germline, CDR1 is SQVTM and CDR2 is ANQGSEA. The CDR3 spells CSASLGDPYSGNTIYF. The CDR3 nucleotides read TGCAGCGCCTCCCTCGGGGACCCGTACTCTGGAAACACCATATATTTT.

Ten or more counts support this clonotype. The chain links TRBV20-1 to TRBJ2-5; no clear D. The germline gives CDR1 DFQATT, CDR2 SNEGSKA (reference sequence). Trimming pared 0 bases from V and 5 bases from J, leaving 19 bases between. The CDR3 spans 16 residues. CDR3 nucleotides: TGCAGTGCTAGAGATTCTGCTTCGCGCGATTGGGAGACCCAGTACTTC. The encoded protein is CSARDSASRDWETQYF.

In its sample, this clonotype was seen a few times. The chain combines TRBV6-5 with TRBJ2-3, with TRBD2 identical over 14 bases. CDR3 length: 19 amino acids. Germline V gives CDR1 MNHEY, CDR2 SVGAGI. Germline trimming cut 6 bases from V and 4 bases from J; bases unmatched to any gene: 15. The CDR3 spells CASSRLAGGPEASPDTQYF. As DNA, the CDR3 is TGTGCCAGCAGCCGACTAGCGGGGGGGCCTGAGGCAAGTCCAGATACGCAGTATTTT.

This clonotype occurred a few times. V and J are TRBV9 and TRBJ2-1; TRBD2 might be the D (7 bases). Germline CDR1 and CDR2: SGDLS and YYNGEE. V was shortened by 3 bases and J by 5 bases, with 18 bases between the two germline ends. CDR3 length: 16 amino acids. The chain's CDR3 is CASSAALGGPHNEQFF. CDR3 DNA sequence: TGTGCCAGCAGCGCCGCCCTCGGGGGGCCTCACAATGAGCAGTTCTTC. Combining the CDR3 with reference TRBV9 and TRBJ2-1 gives the whole variable domain DSGVTQTPKHLITATGQRVTLRCSPRSGDLSVYWYQQSLDQGLQFLIQYYNGEERAKGNILERFSAQQFPDLHSELNLSSLELGDSALYFCASSAALGGPHNEQFFGPGTRLTVL.

This chain joins TRBV27 and TRBJ2-7, with TRBD2 identical over 13 bases. The CDR3 is 15 amino acids. The ends lost 3 bases at V and 4 bases at J; junction bases unmatched: 3. Germline CDR1 MNHEY, CDR2 SMNVEV (reference sequence). CDR3 region: CASSFTSGGVYEQYF. The DNA of the CDR3 is TGTGCCAGCAGTTTTACTAGCGGGGGGGTATACGAGCAGTACTTC.

This clonotype was seen a few times. The rearrangement joins TRBV5-1 to TRBJ2-1; 8 bases line up with TRBD1. The germline gives CDR1 SGHRS, CDR2 YFSETQ. The CDR3 length is 13 residues. V was clipped by 4 bases and J by 10 bases; unmatched bases: 7. DNA for the CDR3: TGCGCCAGCAGCGTGCGGACAGGGACCGAGCAGTTCTTC. Translating it yields CASSVRTGTEQFF.

The chain is built from TRBV7-9 and TRBJ2-1; D may be TRBD2 (6 bases). Germline V gene lookup returns CDR1 SEHNR and CDR2 FQNEAQ (reference sequence). The CDR3 runs 16 residues. V shed 5 bases and J shed 8 bases, with 22 bases lying between them. CDR3 sequence: CASSVIPSGLYDEQFF. DNA of the CDR3: TGTGCCAGCAGCGTAATCCCCAGCGGGCTATACGATGAGCAGTTCTTC.

This clonotype was observed many times. This sequence joins TRBV12-3 or TRBV12-4 and TRBJ2-2; D might be TRBD2 (6 bases). This CDR3 is built from 16 residues. Deletions cut 4 bases from V and 1 base from J, with 13 bases between. The CDR3: CASSSTGGENTGELFF. In nucleotides, the CDR3 is TGTGCCAGCAGTTCTACAGGCGGGGAGAACACCGGGGAGCTGTTTTTT.

The rearrangement joins TRBV5-1 to TRBJ2-1; a weak D match, TRBD2 (6 bases). Germline V gives CDR1 SGHRS, CDR2 YFSETQ. This CDR3 spans 15 amino acids. The V and J ends lost 4 bases and 6 bases respectively, with 17 bases between them. The CDR3 DNA reads TGCGCCAGCAGCCATGGGACTCTTCCTATCAATGAGCAGTTCTTC. Translating gives CASSHGTLPINEQFF.

CDR3 sequence (DNA): TGTGCCAGCAGCCAAGCAGGAGTGTATGGCTACACCTTC. This translates into CASSQAGVYGYTF. The rearrangement joins TRBV4-2 to TRBJ1-2; D is undetermined. The CDR3 loop spans 13 amino acids. Germline assignment: CDR1 LGHNA and CDR2 YNFKEQ. Trimming cost V 1 base and J 5 bases, with 8 bases left between them.

The chain is built from TRBV27 and TRBJ2-1; 8 bases are shared with TRBD2. Germline CDR1 reads MNHEY; CDR2 reads SMNVEV (reference sequence). The CDR3 consists of 14 residues. Losses at the gene ends were 9 bases for V and 9 bases for J; bases not matched to a gene: 13. The CDR3 DNA sequence: TGTGCCAGAAGGAAGCGGGGGCCCGTTGGTGAGCAGTTCTTC. Its protein is CARRKRGPVGEQFF.

This clonotype was counted only a few times. The V gene is TRBV7-2, the J gene TRBJ2-1, with no clear D. V lost 0 bases and J 3 bases, leaving 9 bases between the germline ends. Germline V gene data show CDR1 as SGHTA and CDR2 as FQGNSA. This CDR3 is 15 amino acids long. The CDR3 region has the DNA TGTGCCAGCAGCTTAGCGGTGGCGTTCTACAATGAGCAGTTCTTC. Protein: CASSLAVAFYNEQFF.

A few counts support this clonotype. The chain joins TRBV5-6 to TRBJ2-3, with D tentatively TRBD1 or TRBD2 (6 bases each). There are 15 residues in the CDR3. Germline CDR1 SGHDT, CDR2 YYEEEE. V was clipped by 5 bases and J by 5 bases, with 18 bases between them. The CDR3 nucleotides are TGTGCCAGCAGGATGTGGGGGGCGCGAGGAGATACGCAGTATTTT. Translation gives CASRMWGARGDTQYF.

V is TRBV11-2 and J is TRBJ1-5; a possible D gene is TRBD1 (6 bases). The ends were cut back, 10 bases at V and 8 bases at J, with 15 bases in the middle. There are 12 residues in the CDR3. Looked up from germline, CDR1 is SGHAT and CDR2 is FQNNGV. The CDR3 here is CATTEGGKPQHF. The CDR3 coding sequence is TGTGCCACCACCGAGGGGGGAAAGCCCCAGCATTTT.

The chain has TRBV19 and TRBJ1-5; D not resolved. CDR1 is LNHDA and CDR2 is SQIVND in the germline V gene (reference sequence). The CDR3 is made up of 14 amino acids. Trimming removed 5 bases from V and 7 bases from J, with 15 bases in between. The CDR3, as DNA: TGTGCCAGTAGTTCCGGTCGGGGAAACCAGCCCCAGCATTTT. As protein: CASSSGRGNQPQHF.

The chain is built from TRBV12-3 or TRBV12-4 and TRBJ2-7, with D perhaps matching TRBD1 or TRBD2 (5 bases each). The CDR3 has 13 residues. The V end lost 7 bases, the J end lost 12 bases, and 22 bases lay between the germline ends. The CDR3 nucleotides read TGTGCCAGCACCCTGACTGGATGGGCAGGGAGGTACTTC. Its translation is CASTLTGWAGRYF.

This clonotype was counted only a few times. CDR3 sequence (DNA): TGTGCCAGCAGCCAACCGGGACAGGGGGCTGGAGATACGCAGTATTTT. Residues: CASSQPGQGAGDTQYF. This chain joins TRBV4-2 and TRBJ2-3, with TRBD1 identical over 12 bases. Germline V gene data show CDR1 as LGHNA and CDR2 as YNFKEQ. The ends lost 2 bases at V and 5 bases at J; junction bases unmatched: 5. CDR3 length: 16 amino acids.

A few counts support this clonotype. The chain combines TRBV7-3 with TRBJ1-3; TRBD1 might be the D (5 bases). The CDR3 totals 14 residues. The ends were cut back, 6 bases at V and 1 base at J, with 10 bases in the middle. In germline, CDR1 is SGHTA, CDR2 FQGTGA. The CDR3: CASRGPFSGNTIYF. CDR3 nucleotides: TGTGCCAGCAGGGGACCCTTTTCTGGAAACACCATATATTTT.

This clonotype occurred a few times. The DNA of the CDR3 is TGTGCCAGCAGCTCTGGACAGGGGGCCCCCTATGGCTACACCTTC. This translates into CASSSGQGAPYGYTF. The V call is TRBV7-9, the J call TRBJ1-2; the match to TRBD1 covers 11 bases. Germline lookup yields CDR1 SEHNR and CDR2 FQNEAQ (reference sequence). V was clipped by 4 bases and J by 4 bases; unmatched bases: 5. The CDR3 is made up of 15 amino acids.

This chain connects TRBV3-1 to TRBJ2-1, with 12 nucleotides matching TRBD2. The germline gives CDR1 LGHDT, CDR2 YNNKEL (reference sequence). This CDR3 has 18 residues. The J segment lost 6 bases and the V segment lost 0 bases, leaving 9 bases of the junction unmatched. The DNA for the CDR3 is TGTGCCAGCAGCCAAGAAACTAGCGGGGGGCTCACTACCAATGAGCAGTTCTTC. Its translation is CASSQETSGGLTTNEQFF.

At least ten counts were recorded for this clonotype. CDR3: CASSFGVSTGELFF. CDR3 nucleotides: TGTGCCAGCAGCTTCGGGGTATCCACCGGGGAGCTGTTTTTT. This sequence joins TRBV5-4 and TRBJ2-2; possibly TRBD2 for D (5 bases). The CDR3 extends over 14 amino acids. Between the trimmed V and J ends, which lost 2 bases and 4 bases, there was a span of 9 bases. CDR1 is SGHNT, CDR2 YYREEE, per germline (reference sequence).

The V gene is TRBV14, the J gene TRBJ2-7; D may be TRBD1 (5 bases). The V gene's germline CDR1 is SGHDN and CDR2 FVKESK. The length of the CDR3 is 14 residues. Trimming cost V 10 bases and J 6 bases, with 22 bases left between them. The CDR3 protein is CAITYFDSNFEQYV. CDR3 DNA: TGTGCCATCACCTACTTCGACAGCAATTTCGAGCAGTACGTC.

The chain couples TRBV19 to TRBJ2-1; unclear D gene. The V end was cut by 6 bases, the J end by 7 bases, with 7 bases between. Germline-derived CDR1 and CDR2 are LNHDA and SQIVND (reference sequence). The CDR3 is made up of 11 amino acids. The CDR3 protein is CASRFSNEQFF. As DNA, the CDR3 is TGTGCCAGTAGGTTCAGTAATGAGCAGTTCTTC.